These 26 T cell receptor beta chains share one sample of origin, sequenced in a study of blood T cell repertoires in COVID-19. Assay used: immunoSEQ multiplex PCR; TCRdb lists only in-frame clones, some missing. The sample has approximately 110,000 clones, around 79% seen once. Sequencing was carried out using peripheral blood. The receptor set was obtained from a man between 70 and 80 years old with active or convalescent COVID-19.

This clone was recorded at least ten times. The CDR3 here is CASSLTISATSYNEQFF. The CDR3 bases are TGTGCCAGCAGCTTAACGATATCAGCGACCTCCTACAATGAGCAGTTCTTC. The chain combines TRBV7-9 with TRBJ2-1; no definite D call. V shed 2 bases and J shed 0 bases, with 14 bases lying between them. In germline, CDR1 is SEHNR, CDR2 FQNEAQ (reference sequence). The CDR3 is 17 residues long.

Here the CDR3 reads CASGSLGGGNSPLHF. In nucleotides, the CDR3 is TGTGCCAGCGGGTCGCTCGGGGGAGGTAATTCACCCCTCCACTTT. The rearrangement links TRBV2 to TRBJ1-6; tentative D call: TRBD1 (5 bases). The germline CDR1 and CDR2 sequences are SNHLY and FYNNEI. The CDR3 extends over 15 amino acids. The V gene lost 8 bases and the J gene lost 6 bases, with 17 bases spanning the gap.

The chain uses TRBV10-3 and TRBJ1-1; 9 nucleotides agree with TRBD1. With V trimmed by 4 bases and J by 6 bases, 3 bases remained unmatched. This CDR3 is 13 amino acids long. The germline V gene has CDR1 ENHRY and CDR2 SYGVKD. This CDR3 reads CAISADRGSEAFF. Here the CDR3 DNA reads TGTGCCATCAGTGCGGACAGGGGTTCTGAAGCTTTCTTT.

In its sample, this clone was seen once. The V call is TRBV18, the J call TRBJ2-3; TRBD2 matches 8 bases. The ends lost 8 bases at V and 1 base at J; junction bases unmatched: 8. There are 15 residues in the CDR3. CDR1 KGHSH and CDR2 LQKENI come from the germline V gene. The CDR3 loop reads CASLGRAEGTDTQYF. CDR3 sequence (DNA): TGTGCCAGCCTCGGGAGGGCCGAAGGCACAGATACGCAGTATTTT.

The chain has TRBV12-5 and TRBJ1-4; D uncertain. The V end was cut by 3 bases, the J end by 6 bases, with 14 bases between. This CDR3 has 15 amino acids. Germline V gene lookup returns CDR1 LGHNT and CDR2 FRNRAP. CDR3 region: CASGFGWSRDEKLFF. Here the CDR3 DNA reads TGTGCTAGTGGTTTTGGCTGGAGCCGGGATGAAAAACTGTTTTTT.

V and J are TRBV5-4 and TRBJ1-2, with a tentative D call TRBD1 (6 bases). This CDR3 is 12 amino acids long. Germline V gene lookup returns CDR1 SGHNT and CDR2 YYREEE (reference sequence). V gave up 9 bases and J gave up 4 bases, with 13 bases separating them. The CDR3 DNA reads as TGTGCCACTGGACGGGACACCTATGGCTACACCTTC. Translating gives CATGRDTYGYTF.

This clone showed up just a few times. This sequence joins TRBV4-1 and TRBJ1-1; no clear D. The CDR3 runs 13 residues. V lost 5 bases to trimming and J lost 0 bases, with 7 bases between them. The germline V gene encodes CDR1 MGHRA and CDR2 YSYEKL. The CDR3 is CASSFHLNTEAFF. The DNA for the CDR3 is TGCGCCAGCAGCTTCCATTTGAACACTGAAGCTTTCTTT.

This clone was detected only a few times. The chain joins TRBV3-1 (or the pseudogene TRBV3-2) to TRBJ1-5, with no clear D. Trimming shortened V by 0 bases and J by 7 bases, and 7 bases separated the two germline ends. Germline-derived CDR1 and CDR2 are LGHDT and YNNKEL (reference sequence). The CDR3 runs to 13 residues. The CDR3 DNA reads TGTGCCAGCAGCCAAGATGGGCAGCAGCCCCAGCATTTT. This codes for CASSQDGQQPQHF.

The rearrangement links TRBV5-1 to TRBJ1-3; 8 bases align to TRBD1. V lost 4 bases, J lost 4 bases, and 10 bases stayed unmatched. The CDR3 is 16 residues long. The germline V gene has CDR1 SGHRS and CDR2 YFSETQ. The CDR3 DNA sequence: TGCGCCAGCAGCCCCGGACTGACAGGGGACGGAAACACCATATATTTT. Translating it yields CASSPGLTGDGNTIYF.

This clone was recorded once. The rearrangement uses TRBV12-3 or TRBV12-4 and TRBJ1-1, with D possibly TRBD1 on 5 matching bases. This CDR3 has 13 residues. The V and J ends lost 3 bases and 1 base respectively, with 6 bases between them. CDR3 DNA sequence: TGTGCCAGCAGTTTTGACAGGAACACTGAAGCTTTCTTT. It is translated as CASSFDRNTEAFF.

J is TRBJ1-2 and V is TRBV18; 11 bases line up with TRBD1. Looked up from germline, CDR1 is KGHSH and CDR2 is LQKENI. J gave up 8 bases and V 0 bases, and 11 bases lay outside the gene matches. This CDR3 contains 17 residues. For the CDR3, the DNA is TGTGCCAGCTCACCACCCGGGACAGGGGGGTCCGGAGGGGGCTACACCTTC. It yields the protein CASSPPGTGGSGGGYTF. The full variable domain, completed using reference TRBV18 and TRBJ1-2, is NAGVMQNPRHLVRRRGQEARLRCSPMKGHSHVYWYRQLPEEGLKFMVYLQKENIIDESGMPKERFSAEFPKEGPSILRIQQVVRGDSAAYFCASSPPGTGGSGGGYTFGSGTRLTVV.

CDR3 sequence reads: CASSHRGGEKLFF. Written as DNA, the CDR3 is TGTGCCAGCAGCCATCGGGGGGGTGAAAAACTGTTTTTT. The V gene is TRBV3-1 (or the pseudogene TRBV3-2), the J gene TRBJ1-4; D may be TRBD1 (5 bases). Deletions cut 3 bases from V and 7 bases from J, with 9 bases between. This CDR3 region has 13 residues. CDR1 and CDR2 from the germline V gene are LGHDT and YNNKEL (reference sequence).

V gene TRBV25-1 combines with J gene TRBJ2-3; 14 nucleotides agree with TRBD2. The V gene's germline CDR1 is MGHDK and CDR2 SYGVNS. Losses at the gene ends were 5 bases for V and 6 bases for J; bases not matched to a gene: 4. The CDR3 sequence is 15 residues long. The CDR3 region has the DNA TGTGCCAGCAGTAGACTAGCGGGGGGGACGGATACGCAGTATTTT. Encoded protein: CASSRLAGGTDTQYF. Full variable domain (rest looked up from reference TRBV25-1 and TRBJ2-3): EADIYQTPRYLVIGTGKKITLECSQTMGHDKMYWYQQDPGMELHLIHYSYGVNSTEKGDLSSESTVSRIRTEHFPLTLESARPSHTSQYLCASSRLAGGTDTQYFGPGTRLTVL.

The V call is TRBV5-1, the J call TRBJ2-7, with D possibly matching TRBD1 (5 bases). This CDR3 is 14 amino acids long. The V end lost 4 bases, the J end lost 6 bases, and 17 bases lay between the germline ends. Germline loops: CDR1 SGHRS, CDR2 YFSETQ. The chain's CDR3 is CASSPDSRWGEQYF. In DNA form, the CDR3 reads TGCGCCAGCAGCCCCGACAGTAGATGGGGCGAGCAGTACTTC.

The chain's CDR3 is CASSSSSSDYGYTF. DNA of the CDR3: TGCGCCAGCAGCTCAAGCTCCTCCGACTATGGCTACACCTTC. The gene calls are TRBV5-1 and TRBJ1-2; no definite D call. V lost 3 bases and J 3 bases, leaving 12 bases between the germline ends. The germline gives CDR1 SGHRS, CDR2 YFSETQ. The CDR3 is 14 amino acids.

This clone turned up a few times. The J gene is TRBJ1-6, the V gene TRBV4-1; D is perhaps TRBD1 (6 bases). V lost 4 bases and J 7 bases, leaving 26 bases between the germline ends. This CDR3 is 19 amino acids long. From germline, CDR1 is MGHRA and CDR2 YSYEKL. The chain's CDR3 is CASSLMDSVKGNANSPLHF. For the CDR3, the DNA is TGCGCCAGCAGCCTCATGGACAGCGTTAAGGGAAATGCCAATTCACCCCTCCACTTT.

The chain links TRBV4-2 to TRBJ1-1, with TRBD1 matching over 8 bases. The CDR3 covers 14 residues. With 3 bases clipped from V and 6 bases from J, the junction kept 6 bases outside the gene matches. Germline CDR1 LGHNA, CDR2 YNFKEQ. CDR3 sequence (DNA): TGTGCCAGCAGCCAGACCGGGACAGGTGCTGAAGCTTTCTTT. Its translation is CASSQTGTGAEAFF.

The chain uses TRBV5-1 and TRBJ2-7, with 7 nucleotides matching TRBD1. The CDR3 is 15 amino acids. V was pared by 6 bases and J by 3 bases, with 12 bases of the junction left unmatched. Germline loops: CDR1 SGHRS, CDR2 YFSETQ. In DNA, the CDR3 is TGCGCCAGCACCTCCGATGGACAGGTCTTCTACGAGCAGTACTTC. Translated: CASTSDGQVFYEQYF.

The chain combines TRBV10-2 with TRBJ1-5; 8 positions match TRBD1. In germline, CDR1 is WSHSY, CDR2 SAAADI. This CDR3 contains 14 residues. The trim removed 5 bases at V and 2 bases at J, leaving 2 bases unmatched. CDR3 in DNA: TGCGCCAGCAGTTCGGGACAGGGCAATCAGCCCCAGCATTTT. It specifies CASSSGQGNQPQHF.

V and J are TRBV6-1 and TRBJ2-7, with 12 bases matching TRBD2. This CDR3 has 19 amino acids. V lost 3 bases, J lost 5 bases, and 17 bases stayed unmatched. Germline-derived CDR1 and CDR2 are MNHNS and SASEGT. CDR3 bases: TGTGCCAGCAGTGAGGGTCGCGGACTAGCGGGAACCGCGGGGCACGAGCAGTACTTC. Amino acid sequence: CASSEGRGLAGTAGHEQYF.

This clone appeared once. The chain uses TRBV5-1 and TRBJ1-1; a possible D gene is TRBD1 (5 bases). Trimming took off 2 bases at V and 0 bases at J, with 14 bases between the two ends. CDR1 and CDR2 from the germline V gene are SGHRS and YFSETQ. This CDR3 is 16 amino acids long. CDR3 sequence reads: CASSLLSGTLNTEAFF. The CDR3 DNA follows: TGCGCCAGCAGCTTACTCTCCGGGACTCTGAACACTGAAGCTTTCTTT.

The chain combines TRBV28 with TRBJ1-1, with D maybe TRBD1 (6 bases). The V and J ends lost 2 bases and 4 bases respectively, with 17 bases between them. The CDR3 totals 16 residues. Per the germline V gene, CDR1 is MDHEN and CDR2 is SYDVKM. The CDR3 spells CASSLMVGGGLTEAFF. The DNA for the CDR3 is TGTGCCAGCAGTTTAATGGTGGGTGGGGGCCTCACTGAAGCTTTCTTT.

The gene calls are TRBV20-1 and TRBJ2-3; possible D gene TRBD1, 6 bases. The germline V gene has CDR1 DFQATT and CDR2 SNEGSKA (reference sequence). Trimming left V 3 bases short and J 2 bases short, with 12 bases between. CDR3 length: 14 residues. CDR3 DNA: TGCAGTGCTAGTGGGGACACCCACACAGATACGCAGTATTTT. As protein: CSASGDTHTDTQYF.

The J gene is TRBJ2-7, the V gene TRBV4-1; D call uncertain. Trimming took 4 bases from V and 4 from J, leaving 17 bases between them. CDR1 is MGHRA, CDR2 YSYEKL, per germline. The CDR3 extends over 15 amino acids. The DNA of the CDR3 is TGCGCCAGCAGCCCACTTAATTCGGTTCAATACGAGCAGTACTTC. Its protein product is CASSPLNSVQYEQYF.

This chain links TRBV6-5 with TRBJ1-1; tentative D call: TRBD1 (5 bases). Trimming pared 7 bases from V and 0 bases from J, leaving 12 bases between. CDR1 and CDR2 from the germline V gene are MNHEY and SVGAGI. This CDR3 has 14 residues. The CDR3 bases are TGTGCCAGCAAACGGGACTCTTTGAACACTGAAGCTTTCTTT. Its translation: CASKRDSLNTEAFF.

As DNA, the CDR3 is TGTGCCAGTAGTAACTTAGCGGGGCACAATGAGCAGTTCTTC. Translating it yields CASSNLAGHNEQFF. The rearrangement joins TRBV19 to TRBJ2-1, with 8 bases lining up with TRBD2. Germline CDR1 is LNHDA and CDR2 is SQIVND (reference sequence). V shed 4 bases, J shed 5 bases, and the junction held 4 bases outside the gene matches. CDR3 length: 14 amino acids.